The rows below give T cell receptor beta chains drawn from one sample of a study of Ad26.COV2.S vaccination and SARS-CoV-2 variants. Clones were sequenced by immunoSEQ multiplex PCR, and TCRdb holds only the in-frame ones, with some missing. The sample has 380,000 or so clones, about 88% seen once; the top ten hold approximately 5.9%. This material consisted of peripheral blood, taken in a trial of Ad26.COV2.S vaccine versus placebo. The receptors were gathered from a person aged 18-60 years who received the Ad26.COV2.S COVID-19 vaccine or a placebo. Each CDR3 is given with its conserved first and last residue. A D gene is named only where the DNA matches it firmly. Size values are once, few and many counts, or a class for expanded clones, and some rows have none.

CDR3aa: CASSFLGPRLDQPQHF
CDR3nt: TGTGCCAGCAGTTTCCTCGGGCCGCGTTTGGATCAGCCCCAGCATTTT
j_gene: TRBJ1-5
v_gene: TRBV6-2/TRBV6-3
abundance: .
d_gene: .

CDR3aa: CASSLSRRTEAFF
CDR3nt: TGTGCCAGCAGCTTAAGTAGGAGAACTGAAGCTTTCTTT
j_gene: TRBJ1-1
v_gene: TRBV7-2
abundance: .
d_gene: .

CDR3aa: CASSRGGTGELFF
CDR3nt: TGTGCCAGCAGCCGGGGGGGAACCGGGGAGCTGTTTTTT
j_gene: TRBJ2-2
v_gene: TRBV6-5
abundance: .
d_gene: TRBD2

CDR3aa: CASSAGLAGGRETQYF
CDR3nt: TGTGCCAGCAGCGCTGGACTAGCGGGAGGGCGGGAGACCCAGTACTTC
j_gene: TRBJ2-5
v_gene: TRBV2
abundance: .
d_gene: TRBD2

CDR3aa: CASSQGHSSNQPQHF
CDR3nt: TGTGCCAGCAGCCAGGGACACAGTAGCAATCAGCCCCAGCATTTT
j_gene: TRBJ1-5
v_gene: TRBV4-2
abundance: few
d_gene: .

CDR3aa: CASSILVARGTEAFF
CDR3nt: TGTGCCAGTAGTATCCTCGTAGCCAGGGGCACTGAAGCTTTCTTT
j_gene: TRBJ1-1
v_gene: TRBV19
abundance: many
d_gene: .

CDR3aa: CASSSLAGGYNEQFF
CDR3nt: TGTGCCAGCAGTTCTTTAGCGGGAGGTTACAATGAGCAGTTCTTC
j_gene: TRBJ2-1
v_gene: TRBV27
abundance: .
d_gene: TRBD2

CDR3aa: CAWRGGFHMTYEQYF
CDR3nt: TGTGCCTGGAGGGGGGGTTTCCATATGACCTACGAGCAGTACTTC
j_gene: TRBJ2-7
v_gene: TRBV30
abundance: .
d_gene: .

CDR3aa: CASSVSGGHTGELFF
CDR3nt: TGTGCCAGCAGTGTCTCCGGGGGGCACACCGGGGAGCTGTTTTTT
j_gene: TRBJ2-2
v_gene: TRBV6-4
abundance: .
d_gene: .

CDR3aa: CASSTNRGVNGYTF
CDR3nt: TGTGCCAGTAGTACGAACAGGGGAGTGAATGGCTACACCTTC
j_gene: TRBJ1-2
v_gene: TRBV19
abundance: few
d_gene: TRBD1

CDR3aa: CASGNRANTEAFF
CDR3nt: TGTGCCAGCGGAAACAGGGCCAACACTGAAGCTTTCTTT
j_gene: TRBJ1-1
v_gene: TRBV7-9
abundance: .
d_gene: .

CDR3aa: CASSLQGFGELFF
CDR3nt: TGTGCCAGCAGCCTACAGGGGTTCGGGGAGCTGTTTTTT
j_gene: TRBJ2-2
v_gene: TRBV4-2
abundance: .
d_gene: TRBD1

CDR3aa: CASSAAQTGAEAFF
CDR3nt: TGTGCCAGCAGCGCCGCACAGACAGGGGCTGAAGCTTTCTTT
j_gene: TRBJ1-1
v_gene: TRBV9
abundance: few
d_gene: TRBD1

CDR3aa: CSAGPTTSGREVEQFF
CDR3nt: TGCAGCGCTGGCCCCACGACTAGCGGCCGAGAGGTGGAGCAGTTCTTC
j_gene: TRBJ2-1
v_gene: TRBV29-1
abundance: .
d_gene: TRBD2

CDR3aa: CASSPQGSYNSPLHF
CDR3nt: TGTGCCAGCTCGCCGCAGGGGTCCTATAATTCACCCCTCCACTTT
j_gene: TRBJ1-6
v_gene: TRBV18
abundance: few
d_gene: .

CDR3aa: CASSQDLQAMNTEAFF
CDR3nt: TGCGCCAGCAGCCAAGACCTACAGGCCATGAACACTGAAGCTTTCTTT
j_gene: TRBJ1-1
v_gene: TRBV4-1
abundance: .
d_gene: .

CDR3aa: CASSGGLLSYNEQFF
CDR3nt: TGCGCCAGCAGCGGGGGACTCCTCTCCTACAATGAGCAGTTCTTC
j_gene: TRBJ2-1
v_gene: TRBV5-1
abundance: .
d_gene: .

CDR3aa: CASSQDTGEETQYF
CDR3nt: TGCGCCAGCAGCCAAGACACGGGAGAAGAGACCCAGTACTTC
j_gene: TRBJ2-5
v_gene: TRBV4-1
abundance: .
d_gene: .

CDR3aa: CASSLDRGVDSPLHF
CDR3nt: TGTGCCAGCAGCTTAGACAGGGGGGTAGATTCACCCCTCCACTTT
j_gene: TRBJ1-6
v_gene: TRBV7-3
abundance: .
d_gene: TRBD1

CDR3aa: CASSSGRAKQETQYF
CDR3nt: TGTGCCAGTAGTAGCGGGAGGGCCAAACAAGAGACCCAGTACTTC
j_gene: TRBJ2-5
v_gene: TRBV19
abundance: few
d_gene: TRBD2

CDR3aa: CASSSQGLLYEQYF
CDR3nt: TGTGCCAGTAGTTCCCAGGGGCTTCTCTACGAGCAGTACTTC
j_gene: TRBJ2-7
v_gene: TRBV19
abundance: .
d_gene: .

CDR3aa: CASSLVTGKYF
CDR3nt: TGTGCCAGCAGCTTGGTGACTGGGAAGTATTTT
j_gene: TRBJ2-3
v_gene: TRBV5-8
abundance: .
d_gene: .

CDR3aa: CATSDGSGRVTDTQYF
CDR3nt: TGTGCCACCAGTGATGGCAGCGGGAGGGTCACAGATACGCAGTATTTT
j_gene: TRBJ2-3
v_gene: TRBV24-1
abundance: many
d_gene: TRBD2

CDR3aa: CASSPGEATEAFF
CDR3nt: TGTGCCAGCAGTCCAGGGGAGGCCACTGAAGCTTTCTTT
j_gene: TRBJ1-1
v_gene: TRBV6-5
abundance: few
d_gene: .

CDR3aa: CASSKEHGRDTEQETQYF
CDR3nt: TGTGCCAGCAGCAAAGAACACGGGCGGGACACCGAACAAGAGACCCAGTACTTC
j_gene: TRBJ2-5
v_gene: TRBV21-1
abundance: .
d_gene: .

CDR3aa: CASSRISGTGGSTEAFF
CDR3nt: TGTGCCAGCAGCCGAATATCCGGGACAGGGGGCAGTACTGAAGCTTTCTTT
j_gene: TRBJ1-1
v_gene: TRBV3-1/TRBV3-2
abundance: .
d_gene: TRBD1

CDR3aa: CASSTTGSTGELFF
CDR3nt: TGTGCCAGCAGTACGACTGGTTCCACCGGGGAGCTGTTTTTT
j_gene: TRBJ2-2
v_gene: TRBV6-5
abundance: .
d_gene: .

CDR3aa: CASKGREAIYEQYF
CDR3nt: TGTGCCAGCAAGGGACGCGAGGCCATATACGAGCAGTACTTC
j_gene: TRBJ2-7
v_gene: TRBV6-7
abundance: .
d_gene: .

CDR3aa: CASSPGTGGVSFGNTIYF
CDR3nt: TGTGCCAGCAGCCCTGGGACAGGGGGCGTGAGCTTTGGAAACACCATATATTTT
j_gene: TRBJ1-3
v_gene: TRBV5-6
abundance: .
d_gene: TRBD1

CDR3aa: CASSTTGIYYGYTF
CDR3nt: TGTGCCAGCAGCACGACAGGGATTTACTATGGCTACACCTTC
j_gene: TRBJ1-2
v_gene: TRBV28
abundance: .
d_gene: TRBD1

CDR3aa: CASSLLAGEYEQYF
CDR3nt: TGTGCCAGTAGTCTCCTAGCGGGGGAATACGAGCAGTACTTC
j_gene: TRBJ2-7
v_gene: TRBV19
abundance: .
d_gene: TRBD2

CDR3aa: CASKDRDHTGELFF
CDR3nt: TGTGCCAGCAAAGACAGGGATCACACCGGGGAGCTGTTTTTT
j_gene: TRBJ2-2
v_gene: TRBV6-4
abundance: few
d_gene: TRBD1

CDR3aa: CASSLGGGRTDTQYF
CDR3nt: TGCGCCAGCAGCTTGGGGGGTGGGCGCACAGATACGCAGTATTTT
j_gene: TRBJ2-3
v_gene: TRBV5-1
abundance: .
d_gene: .

CDR3aa: CASKTIGGDYGYTF
CDR3nt: TGTGCCAGCAAAACCATAGGGGGAGACTATGGCTACACCTTC
j_gene: TRBJ1-2
v_gene: TRBV11-1
abundance: .
d_gene: .

CDR3aa: CASRGEWSNEQFF
CDR3nt: TGTGCCAGCCGCGGGGAGTGGAGCAATGAGCAGTTCTTC
j_gene: TRBJ2-1
v_gene: TRBV6-5
abundance: few
d_gene: .

CDR3aa: CASSYSMRGTGELFF
CDR3nt: TGTGCCAGCAGTTACTCGATGAGGGGTACCGGGGAGCTGTTTTTT
j_gene: TRBJ2-2
v_gene: TRBV6-2/TRBV6-3
abundance: .
d_gene: .

CDR3aa: CATSDFGDRGTDTQYF
CDR3nt: TGTGCCACCAGTGACTTTGGGGACAGGGGGACAGATACGCAGTATTTT
j_gene: TRBJ2-3
v_gene: TRBV24-1
abundance: .
d_gene: TRBD1

CDR3aa: CASSLVVWDRGPYEQYF
CDR3nt: TGTGCCAGCAGCTTAGTGGTTTGGGACAGGGGGCCCTACGAGCAGTACTTC
j_gene: TRBJ2-7
v_gene: TRBV7-9
abundance: .
d_gene: TRBD1

CDR3aa: CASSLESRQSSYYEQYF
CDR3nt: TGTGCCAGCAGCCTCGAGAGCCGACAGAGTTCGTACTACGAGCAGTACTTC
j_gene: TRBJ2-7
v_gene: TRBV7-3
abundance: .
d_gene: .

CDR3aa: CASSPLRMEPLHF
CDR3nt: TGTGCCAGTAGTCCCCTTCGGATGGAACCCCTCCACTTT
j_gene: TRBJ1-6
v_gene: TRBV19
abundance: .
d_gene: .

CDR3aa: CASSFTGARGYTF
CDR3nt: TGTGCCAGCAGCTTCACGGGGGCGAGGGGCTACACCTTC
j_gene: TRBJ1-2
v_gene: TRBV7-9
abundance: few
d_gene: .

CDR3aa: CASSSNGNTIYF
CDR3nt: TGTGCCAGCAGCTCTAATGGAAACACCATATATTTT
j_gene: TRBJ1-3
v_gene: TRBV5-6
abundance: .
d_gene: .

CDR3aa: CASSFRGFTDTQYF
CDR3nt: TGCGCCAGCAGCTTCAGGGGATTCACAGATACGCAGTATTTT
j_gene: TRBJ2-3
v_gene: TRBV5-1
abundance: .
d_gene: .

CDR3aa: CASSFRPGAGGYTF
CDR3nt: TGTGCCAGCAGTTTCCGGCCGGGGGCAGGTGGCTACACCTTC
j_gene: TRBJ1-2
v_gene: TRBV28
abundance: .
d_gene: .

CDR3aa: CASSLGAQGSQPQHF
CDR3nt: TGTGCCAGCAGCTTAGGGGCACAGGGGTCTCAGCCCCAGCATTTT
j_gene: TRBJ1-5
v_gene: TRBV7-2
abundance: .
d_gene: TRBD1

CDR3aa: CASSYSPLPTKSQAGELFF
CDR3nt: TGTGCCAGCAGCTACTCACCACTACCCACAAAATCCCAAGCCGGGGAGCTGTTTTTT
j_gene: TRBJ2-2
v_gene: TRBV6-7
abundance: .
d_gene: .

CDR3aa: CASRGNTEAFF
CDR3nt: TGTGCCAGCAGGGGGAACACTGAAGCTTTCTTT
j_gene: TRBJ1-1
v_gene: TRBV5-5
abundance: .
d_gene: .

CDR3aa: CSVRRENEKLFF
CDR3nt: TGCAGCGTTCGCAGGGAGAATGAAAAACTGTTTTTT
j_gene: TRBJ1-4
v_gene: TRBV29-1
abundance: .
d_gene: .

CDR3aa: CASSQDRGRDTEAFF
CDR3nt: TGTGCCAGCAGCCAAGATCGAGGAAGGGATACTGAAGCTTTCTTT
j_gene: TRBJ1-1
v_gene: TRBV3-1/TRBV3-2
abundance: .
d_gene: .